This TCR beta chain emerged from a study of CD8 T cells in ankylosing spondylitis. Study-level points and caveats: Certain motif variants had earlier been reported in reactive arthritis synovial fluid and blood. A TCR beta motif of eight highly homologous variants appeared characteristic of ankylosing spondylitis blood. Reported data indicate significant enrichment of disease-linked clones within matched ankylosing spondylitis synovial fluid.

V shed 1 base and J shed 3 bases, with 11 bases lying between them. Germline assignment: CDR1 SNHLY and CDR2 FYNNEI. This CDR3 has 15 amino acids. With respect to this clonotype: Its antigen is currently unknown.

Quantitative 5'-RACE was performed with molecular barcodes, and it yielded the TCR beta libraries. TCRdb reprocessed the 5' RACE reads with MiXCR, giving one entry per CDR3 protein. This table has 220,000 or so distinct CDR3 sequences, about 17% appearing once. The source of this sequence is a male donor with ankylosing spondylitis. What was sequenced was blood, either unsorted or a sorted T cell fraction (not recorded which). The chain recombines TRBV2 with TRBJ2-3; D call uncertain. The CDR3 nucleotides read TGTGCCAGCAGTGAAGTACCCCCCGGGACAGATACGCAGTATTTT. Protein product: CASSEVPPGTDTQYF.